One sample yielded the 18 T cell receptor beta chains listed below, sequenced in a study of Tregs in tolerant kidney transplant recipients. Sequencing used immunoSEQ multiplex PCR; TCRdb keeps in-frame clones, though not all of them. Of tens of thousands of clones in the sample, 91% were seen once. Mixed chimerism was transient after nonmyeloablative marrow transplants from related graft donors. The material sequenced was CD8+ T cells from blood (PBMCs), taken 24 months after the transplant. Source of these receptors: a human patient who received a combined kidney and bone marrow transplant. Some T cells may originate from the graft donor.

Points on this clone: The junction and the germline gene differ at one end; a read error may be behind it. The sample carries other DNA sequences with the same CDR3. The V call is TRBV4-2, the J call TRBJ1-6; TRBD1 is a possible D gene (6 bases). Germline V CDR1 and CDR2: LGHNA, YNFKEQ. The CDR3 sequence is 16 residues long. This CDR3 reads CASSPDLGRGNSPLHF. The DNA for the CDR3 is TGTGCCAGCAGCCCTGATTTAGGCAGGGGAAATTCCCCCCTCCACTTT.

Only a few counts were recorded for this clone. The rearrangement uses TRBV18 and TRBJ2-7, with 9 bases identical to TRBD1. Germline V gene sequence: CDR1 KGHSH, CDR2 LQKENI. V lost 3 bases, J lost 1 base, and 10 bases stayed unmatched. The CDR3 length is 17 residues. CDR3 sequence (DNA): TGTGCCAGCTCACCCCTAAATACAGGGGGCTTATCCTACGAGCAGTACTTC. Protein product: CASSPLNTGGLSYEQYF.

The V gene is TRBV4-3, the J gene TRBJ2-7; 8 positions agree with TRBD2. Germline lookup yields CDR1 LGHNA and CDR2 YSLEER. The V and J ends lost 0 bases and 2 bases, in that order; junction bases with no gene match: 9. This CDR3 contains 17 residues. CDR3 sequence: CASSQDFSSGPTYEQYF. CDR3 bases: TGCGCCAGCAGCCAAGATTTTTCTAGCGGGCCAACCTACGAGCAGTACTTC.

J is TRBJ2-7 and V is TRBV4-2; D gene unclear. This CDR3 spans 14 amino acids. The V and J ends lost 3 bases and 2 bases respectively, with 11 bases between them. The V gene's germline CDR1 is LGHNA and CDR2 YNFKEQ. The chain's CDR3 is CASSQTRFTYEQYF. For the CDR3, the DNA is TGTGCCAGCAGCCAGACGCGGTTCACCTACGAGCAGTACTTC.

The V call is TRBV5-4, the J call TRBJ2-7; 12 bases are a match to TRBD2. The V gene's germline CDR1 is SGHNT and CDR2 YYREEE (reference sequence). CDR3 length: 13 amino acids. J was trimmed by 6 bases and V by 4 bases; bases with no gene match: 2. Here the CDR3 reads CASSAGLAGEQYF. The CDR3 coding sequence is TGTGCCAGCAGCGCGGGACTAGCGGGCGAGCAGTACTTC.

This sequence joins TRBV9 and TRBJ2-3; the match to TRBD2 covers 10 bases. With V trimmed by 0 bases and J by 4 bases, 5 bases remained unmatched. This CDR3 comprises 16 residues. Germline V gene data show CDR1 as SGDLS and CDR2 as YYNGEE. CDR3 sequence reads: CASSVGSSGGSDTQYF. CDR3 in DNA: TGTGCCAGCAGCGTAGGGTCTAGCGGGGGCTCAGATACGCAGTATTTT.

The sample holds one count of this clone. The chain links TRBV6-5 to TRBJ2-2, with D hard to call. The CDR3 loop spans 13 amino acids. Germline V lookup: CDR1 MNHEY, CDR2 SVGAGI. The V and J ends lost 3 bases and 6 bases respectively, with 8 bases between them. In DNA form, the CDR3 reads TGTGCCAGCAGTTATGGCAGGCCCGGGGAGCTGTTTTTT. Protein sequence: CASSYGRPGELFF.

This clone was seen just once. The rearrangement uses TRBV10-3 and TRBJ2-1; 10 bases are a match to TRBD2. The CDR3 loop spans 14 amino acids. In germline, CDR1 is ENHRY, CDR2 SYGVKD. With 7 bases clipped from V and 5 bases from J, the junction kept 5 bases outside the gene matches. The CDR3 sequence is CAIMGLAGDNEQFF. The CDR3 bases are TGTGCCATCATGGGGCTAGCGGGGGACAATGAGCAGTTCTTC.

V usage is TRBV4-1 and J usage is TRBJ2-2; D gene uncertain. This CDR3 is built from 14 residues. The ends were cut back, 4 bases at V and 4 bases at J, with 10 bases in the middle. The germline gives CDR1 MGHRA, CDR2 YSYEKL. CDR3 sequence reads: CASSLGVSTGELFF. The CDR3 DNA reads as TGCGCCAGCAGCCTTGGAGTAAGCACCGGGGAGCTGTTTTTT.

The sample holds a few counts of this clone. The V call is TRBV11-2, the J call TRBJ2-1; possible D gene TRBD2, 6 bases. The CDR3 consists of 16 residues. V was cut by 5 bases and J by 8 bases, with 22 bases left in between. Germline CDR1 SGHAT, CDR2 FQNNGV. The CDR3 nucleotides read TGTGCCAGCAGCCCCGCCGGCGGGATCTTAGGGGATGAGCAGTTCTTC. This codes for CASSPAGGILGDEQFF.

The V gene is TRBV4-3, the J gene TRBJ2-3; the D gene is possibly TRBD2 (6 bases). CDR3 length: 16 residues. Germline CDR1 and CDR2: LGHNA and YSLEER. Between the trimmed V and J ends, which lost 4 bases and 3 bases, there was a span of 17 bases. The CDR3 bases are TGCGCCAGCAGCCGGGGACTGTTGGTTAGGACAGATACGCAGTATTTT. Amino acids: CASSRGLLVRTDTQYF.

This clone was observed a single time. The V call is TRBV7-2, the J call TRBJ2-7; 11 bases map to TRBD2. CDR3 length: 16 amino acids. CDR1 is SGHTA and CDR2 is FQGNSA in the germline V gene. V lost 1 base, J lost 2 bases, and 4 bases stayed unmatched. The CDR3 DNA is TGTGCCAGCAGCTTAGAGGGACTAGCGGATACCTACGAGCAGTACTTC. It yields the protein CASSLEGLADTYEQYF.

The chain is built from TRBV9 and TRBJ1-1, with D possibly being TRBD1 (5 bases). V was cut by 0 bases and J by 0 bases, with 6 bases left in between. CDR1 SGDLS and CDR2 YYNGEE come from the germline V gene. The CDR3 extends over 14 amino acids. CDR3 sequence (DNA): TGTGCCAGCAGCGTAGGGGGGGTGAACACTGAAGCTTTCTTT. Its translation is CASSVGGVNTEAFF.

This rearrangement joins TRBV6-1 to TRBJ1-2; possibly TRBD1 for D (5 bases). The length of the CDR3 is 15 residues. CDR1 and CDR2 (germline): MNHNS, SASEGT. V was trimmed by 1 base and J by 4 bases, leaving 13 bases between them. CDR3 amino acids: CASSEVVTAFYGYTF. Written as DNA, the CDR3 is TGTGCCAGCAGTGAAGTCGTGACAGCGTTCTATGGCTACACCTTC.

The V and J genes are TRBV4-2 and TRBJ1-1; 8 bases are shared with TRBD1. J was trimmed by 4 bases and V by 4 bases; bases with no gene match: 5. The CDR3 length is 14 residues. Germline CDR1 is LGHNA and CDR2 is YNFKEQ. CDR3 sequence reads: CASSRKTGGTEAFF. CDR3 DNA sequence: TGTGCCAGCAGCCGCAAAACAGGGGGCACTGAAGCTTTCTTT.

This chain joins TRBV11-2 and TRBJ2-1; the D gene is possibly TRBD2 (7 bases). Germline V gene sequence: CDR1 SGHAT, CDR2 FQNNGV. The CDR3 runs to 13 residues. With 5 bases removed from V and 5 bases from J, the gap between germline ends came to 10 bases. The CDR3 DNA sequence: TGTGCCAGCAGCCGGGGGGCGCACAATGAGCAGTTCTTC. Protein sequence: CASSRGAHNEQFF.

The genes are TRBV9 and TRBJ2-1; 8 bases are a match to TRBD2. The ends lost 4 bases at V and 5 bases at J; junction bases unmatched: 8. CDR3 length: 15 residues. The germline CDR1 and CDR2 sequences are SGDLS and YYNGEE. The CDR3 protein is CASSSWTSTHNEQFF. The CDR3 region has the DNA TGTGCCAGCAGCTCGTGGACTAGCACCCACAATGAGCAGTTCTTC.

The chain recombines TRBV6-5 with TRBJ1-2; D uncertain. V lost 0 bases to trimming and J lost 3 bases, with 14 bases between them. This CDR3 spans 16 amino acids. The germline V gene encodes CDR1 MNHEY and CDR2 SVGAGI. CDR3 sequence reads: CASSYSSDGEDYGYTF. CDR3 nucleotides: TGTGCCAGCAGTTACTCGTCGGACGGGGAAGACTATGGCTACACCTTC.